The present TCR beta chain was sequenced within a study of liver allograft versus peripheral blood T cells. Whole-study context: Comparing T cell receptor repertoires in transplanted livers with those in recipients' peripheral blood was part of the design.

Study-level findings and limits: Intragraft T cell receptor repertoires of liver allografts were reportedly distinct from those in peripheral blood.

In TCRdb, the reads were re-called with MiXCR into one record per CDR3 protein. The sample has roughly 9,000 distinct CDR3 sequences, over 15% seen once; the top ten hold 1.5% to 2%. Only a few counts were recorded for this clonotype. Its target is unknown. V shed 2 bases and J shed 1 base, with 14 bases lying between them. There are 16 residues in the CDR3. Looked up from germline, CDR1 is SEHNR and CDR2 is FQNEAQ (reference sequence). The sequence was collected from a human patient who had a liver transplant. Some T cells here may be from the graft donor. The rearrangement uses TRBV7-9 and TRBJ2-5, with a weak D call TRBD1 (6 bases). CDR3 nucleotides: TGTGCCAGCAGCTTAAAAGGTGACAGGCTCCAAGAGACCCAGTACTTC. It yields the protein CASSLKGDRLQETQYF. Using reference TRBV7-9 and TRBJ2-5 for the parts outside the CDR3, the full variable domain is DTGVSQNPRHKITKRGQNVTFRCDPISEHNRLYWYRQTLGQGPEFLTYFQNEAQLEKSRLLSDRFSAERPKGSFSTLEIQRTEQGDSAMYLCASSLKGDRLQETQYFGPGTRLLVL.